These 8 T cell receptor beta chains were sequenced from one sample in a study of blood T cell repertoires in COVID-19. Clones were read by immunoSEQ multiplex PCR, and TCRdb kept only the in-frame ones, dropping some. The sample lists roughly 150,000 clones, 85% occurring once. Input material: peripheral blood. These TCRs come from a woman aged 80 or over with COVID-19, enrolled during active disease.

The count of this clone is one. The sample carries other DNA sequences with the same CDR3. The chain combines TRBV28 with TRBJ2-7, with a weak D call TRBD2 (5 bases). The CDR3 spans 11 residues. Trimming stripped 9 bases from V and 4 bases from J, with 10 bases between. In germline, CDR1 is MDHEN, CDR2 SYDVKM. The CDR3 loop is CASSTGYEQYF. Here the CDR3 DNA reads TGTGCCAGTTCGACGGGATACGAGCAGTACTTC.

The rearrangement links TRBV15 to TRBJ2-1, with TRBD1 identical over 10 bases. Germline V gene sequence: CDR1 LNHNV, CDR2 YYDKDF (reference sequence). J gave up 4 bases and V 3 bases, and 6 bases lay outside the gene matches. The CDR3 consists of 16 residues. The CDR3 region is CATSRSSGQGYNEQFF. The CDR3 DNA reads TGTGCCACCAGCAGGTCATCGGGACAGGGGTACAATGAGCAGTTCTTC.

V usage is TRBV29-1 and J usage is TRBJ2-7, with D possibly TRBD1 on 5 matching bases. Germline assignment: CDR1 SQVTM and CDR2 ANQGSEA. V was trimmed by 0 bases and J by 1 base, leaving 10 bases between them. The CDR3 is made up of 14 amino acids. CDR3 sequence: CSVEDRVTSYEQYF. CDR3 sequence (DNA): TGCAGCGTTGAAGACAGGGTGACGTCCTACGAGCAGTACTTC.

This clone was seen once. The chain combines TRBV5-4 with TRBJ2-5; 9 nucleotides agree with TRBD1. The CDR3 runs to 17 residues. V dropped 0 bases and J dropped 1; count of bases not matched to a gene: 7. Germline lookup yields CDR1 SGHNT and CDR2 YYREEE (reference sequence). This CDR3 reads CASSLAGGQGSQETQYF. CDR3 DNA sequence: TGTGCCAGCAGCTTGGCCGGGGGACAGGGCAGCCAAGAGACCCAGTACTTC.

This chain uses TRBV5-1 with TRBJ2-2; 10 positions match TRBD2. V trimming: 0 bases; J trimming: 6 bases; junction bases outside the gene matches: 2. This CDR3 region has 15 residues. Per germline, CDR1 SGHRS and CDR2 YFSETQ. The DNA for the CDR3 is TGCGCCAGCAGCTTGGGGGGACTAGCGTCCGGGGAGCTGTTTTTT. Its protein is CASSLGGLASGELFF.

This clone was recorded once. V usage is TRBV6-2 or TRBV6-3 and J usage is TRBJ1-2; D is perhaps TRBD1 (5 bases). Germline CDR1 and CDR2: MNHEY and SVGEGT. V lost 5 bases to trimming and J lost 1 base, with 11 bases between them. The CDR3 is made up of 14 amino acids. The CDR3 sequence is CASSTPGVNYGYTF. CDR3 nucleotides: TGTGCCAGCAGTACCCCGGGGGTTAACTATGGCTACACCTTC.

There are many counts of this clone. The V and J genes are TRBV3-1 (or the pseudogene TRBV3-2) and TRBJ1-3; a possible D gene is TRBD1 (5 bases). Germline V gene lookup returns CDR1 LGHDT and CDR2 YNNKEL (reference sequence). The CDR3 covers 12 residues. V lost 10 bases to trimming and J lost 2 bases, with 9 bases between them. For the CDR3, the DNA is TGTGCCACCCGGGGGGCTGGAAACACCATATATTTT. It codes for CATRGAGNTIYF.

The V and J genes are TRBV9 and TRBJ2-1; 8 bases line up with TRBD2. The CDR3 has 15 amino acids. CDR1 is SGDLS, CDR2 YYNGEE, per germline. V lost 0 bases, J lost 5 bases, and 4 bases stayed unmatched. The CDR3, as DNA: TGTGCCAGCAGCGTAGGAGCGGGGGCCCACAATGAGCAGTTCTTC. This sequence encodes CASSVGAGAHNEQFF.